The TCR beta chain under discussion was sequenced for a study of response to subunit inactivated influenza vaccine. A single record per CDR3 protein comes from TCRdb applying MiXCR to the RT-PCR reads. Of 300,000 to 350,000 distinct CDR3 sequences in the sample, less than 25% are singletons; the top ten hold roughly a tenth. This CDR3 has 14 residues. V lost 5 bases and J 2 bases, leaving 11 bases between the germline ends. Germline CDR1 reads MGHRA; CDR2 reads YSYEKL. The genes are TRBV4-1 and TRBJ2-3, with D possibly called TRBD1 or TRBD2 (6 bases each). This sample comprised PBMCs from blood, obtained less than 22 months after vaccination. This clonotype was obtained from a man aged 45-69 years who received an inactivated influenza vaccine. The CDR3 bases are TGCGCCAGCAGCGGGGGGCCTCCCACAGATACGCAGTATTTT. Translating gives CASSGGPPTDTQYF.